One sample yielded the 31 T cell receptor beta chains listed below, sequenced in a study of post-analysis software for immune sequencing data. Libraries were made from TCR beta cDNA, and they carried unique molecular identifiers. TCRdb fed the PCR reads into MiXCR, producing one record per CDR3 protein. The sample includes 150,000 or so distinct CDR3 sequences, about 37% of them seen just once. Sequenced here: blood, sampled after autologous hematopoietic stem cell transplantation. All receptors derive from a girl under 18 with multiple sclerosis.

A few counts support this clonotype. The chain uses TRBV9 and TRBJ2-1; TRBD1 is a possible D gene (6 bases). The ends were cut back, 0 bases at V and 0 bases at J, with 19 bases in the middle. The CDR3 spans 19 residues. CDR1 is SGDLS and CDR2 is YYNGEE in the germline V gene. The CDR3 nucleotides read TGTGCCAGCAGCGTAGCTGGGGGCACTCTATTGAGCTCCTACAATGAGCAGTTCTTC. Translation gives CASSVAGGTLLSSYNEQFF.

The J gene is TRBJ2-3, the V gene TRBV20-1, with TRBD2 as a possible D gene (5 bases). Germline V gene sequence: CDR1 DFQATT, CDR2 SNEGSKA (reference sequence). V lost 6 bases and J lost 6, with 16 bases in between. The CDR3 runs to 13 residues. The CDR3 bases are TGCAGTGCCGACCCGATACTAGGCGATACGCAGTATTTT. This sequence encodes CSADPILGDTQYF.

V is TRBV7-9 and J is TRBJ2-5, with 8 bases lining up with TRBD2. The assigned J gene may be wrong: the sequence end matches TRBJ2-7 better. Looked up from germline, CDR1 is SEHNR and CDR2 is FQNEAQ (reference sequence). The CDR3 extends over 16 amino acids. The CDR3 spells CASSLAPGLAFYEQYF. In DNA, the CDR3 is TGTGCCAGCAGCTTAGCTCCCGGACTAGCTTTTTACGAGCAGTACTTC.

This clonotype was seen at least ten times. The chain recombines TRBV5-1 with TRBJ2-1; perhaps TRBD2 as D (6 bases). V lost 2 bases and J 8 bases, leaving 14 bases between the germline ends. This CDR3 is 14 amino acids long. The germline V gene has CDR1 SGHRS and CDR2 YFSETQ. The CDR3 is CASSFEGGGDEQFF. CDR3 coding DNA: TGCGCCAGCAGCTTCGAGGGTGGAGGGGATGAGCAGTTCTTC.

This clonotype was seen more than once but under ten times. This chain uses TRBV7-3 with TRBJ2-3; 9 bases map to TRBD2. Germline values: CDR1 SGHTA, CDR2 FQGTGA. The CDR3 is 18 residues long. V lost 3 bases and J lost 4; bases outside the gene matches: 14. The CDR3 sequence: CASSFGGTREGHSDTQYF. The CDR3 DNA reads as TGTGCCAGCAGCTTTGGAGGGACGCGGGAGGGCCACTCAGATACGCAGTATTTT.

This clonotype was counted a few times. The chain has TRBV27 and TRBJ1-1; D may be TRBD1 (5 bases). Germline V gene sequence: CDR1 MNHEY, CDR2 SMNVEV (reference sequence). V was clipped by 3 bases and J by 2 bases, with 16 bases between them. CDR3 length: 16 amino acids. CDR3 amino acids: CASSLFLETANTEAFF. The CDR3 DNA sequence: TGTGCCAGCAGTTTGTTTTTGGAGACAGCTAACACTGAAGCTTTCTTT.

The chain recombines TRBV6-5 with TRBJ2-5; 11 bases are shared with TRBD2. Germline values: CDR1 MNHEY, CDR2 SVGAGI. Germline trimming cut 5 bases from V and 5 bases from J; bases unmatched to any gene: 7. This CDR3 has 15 amino acids. CDR3 in amino acids: CASSGTSGGGETQYF. The CDR3 DNA sequence: TGTGCCAGCAGTGGGACTAGCGGAGGCGGGGAGACCCAGTACTTC.

The chain couples TRBV5-1 to TRBJ2-1, with 9 positions matching TRBD1. Germline V gene lookup returns CDR1 SGHRS and CDR2 YFSETQ. Trimming cost V 4 bases and J 6 bases; bases outside gene matches: 8. The CDR3 is made up of 15 amino acids. In nucleotides, the CDR3 is TGCGCCAGCAGCGCGGGGACAGGGAGGCCCAATGAGCAGTTCTTC. Its protein product is CASSAGTGRPNEQFF. The whole variable domain, remainder taken from reference TRBV5-1 and TRBJ2-1, is KAGVTQTPRYLIKTRGQQVTLSCSPISGHRSVSWYQQTPGQGLQFLFEYFSETQRNKGNFPGRFSGRQFSNSRSEMNVSTLELGDSALYLCASSAGTGRPNEQFFGPGTRLTVL.

This clonotype was counted ten times or more. This chain connects TRBV6-1 to TRBJ2-4; no reliable D call. The V gene's germline CDR1 is MNHNS and CDR2 SASEGT. Trimming removed 3 bases at V and 0 bases at J, with 6 bases between. CDR3 length equals 14 residues. CDR3 sequence reads: CASSETIAKNIQYF. The DNA for the CDR3 is TGTGCCAGCAGTGAGACGATAGCCAAAAACATTCAGTACTTC.

This clonotype was seen repeatedly, ten times or more. J is TRBJ2-1 and V is TRBV7-3; D may be TRBD1 (5 bases). The V gene lost 1 base and the J gene lost 8 bases, with 9 bases spanning the gap. There are 13 residues in the CDR3. Looked up from germline, CDR1 is SGHTA and CDR2 is FQGTGA. In DNA, the CDR3 is TGTGCCAGCAGCTTAAAAGGGGCGGATGAGCAGTTCTTC. Amino acid sequence: CASSLKGADEQFF.

The sample holds many counts of this clonotype. The genes are TRBV10-2 and TRBJ1-2; no definite D call. With 8 bases removed from V and 1 base from J, the gap between germline ends came to 11 bases. The length of the CDR3 is 13 residues. Germline CDR1 reads WSHSY; CDR2 reads SAAADI. DNA for the CDR3: TGCGCCAGCTCTAAGACCGTTAACTATGGCTACACCTTC. This sequence encodes CASSKTVNYGYTF.

V usage is TRBV11-1 and J usage is TRBJ2-1; possible D gene TRBD2, 6 bases. This CDR3 spans 12 amino acids. Per the germline V gene, CDR1 is SGHAT and CDR2 is FQDESV (reference sequence). V was shortened by 5 bases and J by 9 bases, with 11 bases between the two germline ends. In DNA form, the CDR3 reads TGTGCCAGCAGCCTGAAGCGGGTTGAGCAGTTCTTC. It codes for CASSLKRVEQFF.

The chain uses TRBV3-1 and TRBJ2-7; D is tentatively TRBD1 or TRBD2 (5 bases each). With 0 bases removed from V and 1 base from J, the gap between germline ends came to 10 bases. In germline, CDR1 is LGHDT, CDR2 YNNKEL (reference sequence). This CDR3 has 15 residues. In nucleotides, the CDR3 is TGTGCCAGCAGCCAAGACGTATGGGGGTCCTACGAGCAGTACTTC. Translated, it gives CASSQDVWGSYEQYF.

As concerns this clonotype: One junction end does not reproduce the germline sequence, and a read error may be involved. The rearrangement uses TRBV20-1 and TRBJ2-5; possibly TRBD1 for D (6 bases). Germline CDR1 DFQATT, CDR2 SNEGSKA (reference sequence). The CDR3 consists of 15 residues. CDR3 nucleotides: TGCAGTGCTAGCGCGGACAGTTATACCCAAGAAACCCAGTGCTTC. Translation gives CSASADSYTQETQCF.

This clonotype has more than one count but fewer than ten. This chain connects TRBV12-3 or TRBV12-4 to TRBJ2-1, with TRBD2 identical over 10 bases. The CDR3 is made up of 15 amino acids. The junction had 4 bases not matched to a gene; V was cut back by 6 bases and J by 2 bases. This CDR3 is CASRAGLAPYNEQFF. In DNA form, the CDR3 reads TGTGCCAGCAGGGCGGGACTAGCGCCCTACAATGAGCAGTTCTTC.

There are many counts of this clonotype. The chain links TRBV6-5 to TRBJ2-7, with 10 bases that match TRBD1. The V gene end was trimmed by 5 bases and the J gene end by 0 bases; junction bases not matched to a gene: 1. Germline lookup yields CDR1 MNHEY and CDR2 SVGAGI. CDR3 size: 14 residues. CDR3 sequence: CASSRTGGSYEQYF. For the CDR3, the DNA is TGTGCCAGCAGTAGGACAGGGGGCTCCTACGAGCAGTACTTC.

This clonotype has only a few counts. The CDR3 reads CSARGQGAGTEAFF. CDR3 bases: TGCAGTGCTAGAGGACAGGGGGCGGGAACTGAAGCTTTCTTT. This chain joins TRBV20-1 and TRBJ1-1, with TRBD1 matching 10 bases. Germline CDR1 is DFQATT and CDR2 is SNEGSKA (reference sequence). This CDR3 contains 14 residues. V shed 1 base, J shed 5 bases, and the junction held 4 bases outside the gene matches.

The chain combines TRBV7-8 with TRBJ2-1; D uncertain. CDR3 length equals 12 residues. Trimming shortened V by 1 base and J by 8 bases, and 6 bases separated the two germline ends. Germline V CDR1 and CDR2: SGHVS, FQNEAQ. The CDR3 DNA follows: TGTGCCAGCAGCTTAGTCCTTCATGAGCAGTTCTTC. Protein sequence: CASSLVLHEQFF.

The rearrangement uses TRBV20-1 and TRBJ2-7; TRBD1 matches 7 bases. In germline, CDR1 is DFQATT, CDR2 SNEGSKA (reference sequence). V gave up 5 bases and J gave up 2 bases; unmatched junction bases: 6. This CDR3 is built from 13 residues. The CDR3 DNA sequence: TGCAGTGCTGGTTACAGGGGCCCCTACGAGCAGTACTTC. Translation gives CSAGYRGPYEQYF.

V and J are TRBV14 and TRBJ2-6; D is uncertain. The CDR3 runs to 14 residues. Per the germline V gene, CDR1 is SGHDN and CDR2 is FVKESK. V dropped 2 bases and J dropped 4 bases, with 6 bases sitting between them. The CDR3 here is CASSQRSGANVLTF. As DNA, the CDR3 is TGTGCCAGCAGCCAACGATCCGGGGCCAACGTCCTGACTTTC.

The V gene is TRBV11-1, the J gene TRBJ1-2; tentatively, D is TRBD1 (6 bases). The CDR3 is 14 residues long. V was clipped by 1 base and J by 9 bases, with 15 bases between them. Germline loops: CDR1 SGHAT, CDR2 FQDESV (reference sequence). This chain's CDR3 is CASSLVRGQDSYTF. As DNA, the CDR3 is TGTGCCAGCAGCTTAGTGCGGGGGCAAGACAGCTACACCTTC.

This clonotype was observed a few times. The gene calls are TRBV5-6 and TRBJ1-2; weak D call: TRBD1 (6 bases). Between the trimmed V and J ends, which lost 4 bases and 0 bases, there was a span of 10 bases. The V gene's germline CDR1 is SGHDT and CDR2 YYEEEE. The CDR3 has 14 residues. The CDR3: CASSRQATNYGYTF. The CDR3 nucleotides are TGTGCCAGCAGCCGACAGGCGACTAACTATGGCTACACCTTC.

The chain uses TRBV7-4 and TRBJ2-1, with 9 positions matching TRBD1. After removal of 4 bases from V and 9 bases from J, the junction contained 10 bases not matched to a gene. Germline CDR1 and CDR2: SGHVT and SQSDAQ. This CDR3 has 15 amino acids. In DNA form, the CDR3 reads TGTGCCAGCAGCTCCCGACAGGGGGAGAGGAGTGAGCAGTTCTTC. This codes for CASSSRQGERSEQFF.

The genes are TRBV12-3 or TRBV12-4 and TRBJ1-2; 10 nucleotides match TRBD1. Trimming took 6 bases from V and 4 from J; bases not matched to a gene: 8. The CDR3 spans 15 residues. CDR3 sequence reads: CASSETGGKSYGYTF. Here the CDR3 DNA reads TGTGCCAGCAGCGAGACAGGGGGCAAGAGCTATGGCTACACCTTC.

This sequence joins TRBV4-3 and TRBJ2-1; 7 nucleotides agree with TRBD1. This CDR3 has 15 amino acids. CDR1 and CDR2 from the germline V gene are LGHNA and YSLEER. The V gene end was trimmed by 5 bases and the J gene end by 2 bases; junction bases not matched to a gene: 6. Written as DNA, the CDR3 is TGCGCCAGCAGCGACGTTAGGGGGCCCTACAATGAGCAGTTCTTC. It codes for CASSDVRGPYNEQFF.

This clonotype has a handful of counts. This chain connects TRBV20-1 to TRBJ2-7, with 14 bases lining up with TRBD2. Germline CDR1 and CDR2: DFQATT and SNEGSKA (reference sequence). The CDR3 is 14 residues long. V trimming: 3 bases; J trimming: 5 bases; junction bases outside the gene matches: 3. CDR3 loop: CSARGTSGRDEQYF. CDR3 DNA sequence: TGCAGTGCTAGGGGGACTAGCGGGAGAGACGAGCAGTACTTC.

V usage is TRBV12-3 or TRBV12-4 and J usage is TRBJ1-2, with a weak D call TRBD1 (5 bases). The CDR3 totals 13 residues. V gave up 0 bases and J gave up 8 bases, with 10 bases separating them. CDR3 loop: CASSLASGYGYTF. CDR3 in DNA: TGTGCCAGCAGTTTAGCGTCAGGGTACGGCTACACCTTC.

This chain joins TRBV5-5 and TRBJ2-4; 7 nucleotides align to TRBD2. The J call is uncertain, as TRBJ2-7 better fits the DNA end. The CDR3 covers 14 residues. Per germline, CDR1 SGHKS and CDR2 YYEKEE (reference sequence). This CDR3 reads CASSPLGGAYEQYF. The CDR3 DNA reads as TGTGCCAGCAGCCCCCTGGGAGGGGCATACGAGCAGTACTTC.

This clonotype was seen many times. The gene calls are TRBV18 and TRBJ2-4; D is possibly TRBD1 (5 bases). The CDR3 consists of 16 residues. From germline, CDR1 is KGHSH and CDR2 LQKENI. Trimming took off 3 bases at V and 4 bases at J, with 16 bases between the two ends. CDR3 sequence reads: CASSPMQGGGKNIQYF. The CDR3, as DNA: TGTGCCAGCTCACCCATGCAGGGCGGCGGTAAAAACATTCAGTACTTC. Full variable domain (outside the CDR3, taken from reference TRBV18 and TRBJ2-4): NAGVMQNPRHLVRRRGQEARLRCSPMKGHSHVYWYRQLPEEGLKFMVYLQKENIIDESGMPKERFSAEFPKEGPSILRIQQVVRGDSAAYFCASSPMQGGGKNIQYFGAGTRLSVL.

This clonotype was observed a handful of times. V and J are TRBV12-3 or TRBV12-4 and TRBJ2-3; weak D call: TRBD2 (6 bases). Trimming took 4 bases from V and 3 from J, leaving 20 bases between them. The CDR3 loop spans 17 amino acids. The CDR3 DNA reads TGTGCCAGCAGTTCCCAACTAGCAGGGATTGAGACAGATACGCAGTATTTT. As protein: CASSSQLAGIETDTQYF.

This clonotype was detected a few times. The rearrangement links TRBV6-5 to TRBJ2-1; a weak D match, TRBD2 (5 bases). The CDR3 covers 13 residues. Germline V CDR1 and CDR2: MNHEY, SVGAGI. Trimming took 6 bases from V and 7 from J, leaving 13 bases between them. The CDR3 DNA follows: TGTGCCAGCAGGCGGGCTAGCCAGAATGAGCAGTTCTTC. Its translation is CASRRASQNEQFF.